This TCR beta chain came from a study of blood T cell repertoires in COVID-19. Study details: The origin of the acute and convalescent COVID-19 samples was the United States, Italy and Spain. Nucleic acid was either cDNA or gDNA, and it came from T cells, B-cell-depleted T cells, or PBMCs.

Patients at the Seattle site were enrolled during active infection and followed longitudinally. Under the authors' procedure: Quantification of nucleated cells was approximated via reference gene primer amplification. Data came from immunoSEQ multiplex PCR; TCRdb stores just in-frame clones and leaves some out. That table is the source of V, J and clone size, and D and trimming were worked out from the DNA. The sample has about 280,000 clones, approximately 89% seen once. Sequencing was performed on peripheral blood. This clonotype was sampled from a woman aged 25 to 39 with COVID-19, enrolled during active disease.

The CDR3 DNA follows: TGTGCCAGCAGCCTCTCACTTGGAGGGCCTAACTATGGCTACACCTTC. Protein product: CASSLSLGGPNYGYTF. This chain connects TRBV14 to TRBJ1-2; D gene ambiguous. Germline V gene sequence: CDR1 SGHDN, CDR2 FVKESK. This CDR3 has 16 residues. The germline V and J ends were trimmed by 4 bases and 0 bases, with 15 bases remaining between them.